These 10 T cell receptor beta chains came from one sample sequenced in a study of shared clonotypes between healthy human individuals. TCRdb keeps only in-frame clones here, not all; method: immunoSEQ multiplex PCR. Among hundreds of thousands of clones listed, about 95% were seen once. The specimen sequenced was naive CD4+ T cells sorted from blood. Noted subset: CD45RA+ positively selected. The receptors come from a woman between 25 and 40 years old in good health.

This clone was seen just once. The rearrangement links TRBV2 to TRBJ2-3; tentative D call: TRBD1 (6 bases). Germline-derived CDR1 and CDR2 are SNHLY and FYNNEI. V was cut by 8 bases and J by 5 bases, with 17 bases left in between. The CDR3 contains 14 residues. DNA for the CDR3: TGTGCCAGCGGGACCCTAACAGGGAGAGATACGCAGTATTTT. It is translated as CASGTLTGRDTQYF.

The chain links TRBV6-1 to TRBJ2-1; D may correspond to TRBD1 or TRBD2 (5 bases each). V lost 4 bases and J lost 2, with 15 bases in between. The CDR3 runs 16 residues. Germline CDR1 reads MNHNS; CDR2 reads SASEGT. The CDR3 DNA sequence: TGTGCCAGCAGTGGTTTCCGGGGACGGACCTACAATGAGCAGTTCTTC. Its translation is CASSGFRGRTYNEQFF.

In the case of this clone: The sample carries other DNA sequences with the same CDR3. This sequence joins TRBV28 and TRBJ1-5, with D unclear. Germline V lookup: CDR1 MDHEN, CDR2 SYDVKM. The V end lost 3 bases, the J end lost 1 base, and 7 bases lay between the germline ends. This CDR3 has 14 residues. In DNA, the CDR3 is TGTGCCAGCAGTTTGGGAGGGAGCAATCAGCCCCAGCATTTT. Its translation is CASSLGGSNQPQHF.

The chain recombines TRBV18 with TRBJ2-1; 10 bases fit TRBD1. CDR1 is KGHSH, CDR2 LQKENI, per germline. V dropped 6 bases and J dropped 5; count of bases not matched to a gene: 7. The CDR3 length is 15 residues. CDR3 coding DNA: TGTGCCAGCTCCCTCCGGGACAGGGGCAACAATGAGCAGTTCTTC. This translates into CASSLRDRGNNEQFF.

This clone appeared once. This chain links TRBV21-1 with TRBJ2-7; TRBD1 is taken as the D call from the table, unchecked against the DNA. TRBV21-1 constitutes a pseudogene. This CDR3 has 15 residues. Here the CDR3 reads CASSNRGRVGGEQYF. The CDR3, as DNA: TGTGCCAGCAGCAACAGGGGACGGGTAGGAGGCGAGCAGTACTTC.

The CDR3, as DNA: TGTGCCACCAGCAGAGATGGGGGACAGCTAGCCAAAAACATTCAGTACTTC. Its translation: CATSRDGGQLAKNIQYF. This chain links TRBV15 with TRBJ2-4; 7 bases agree with TRBD1. V lost 0 bases, J lost 0 bases, and 5 bases stayed unmatched. CDR3 length equals 17 residues. In germline, CDR1 is LNHNV, CDR2 YYDKDF (reference sequence).

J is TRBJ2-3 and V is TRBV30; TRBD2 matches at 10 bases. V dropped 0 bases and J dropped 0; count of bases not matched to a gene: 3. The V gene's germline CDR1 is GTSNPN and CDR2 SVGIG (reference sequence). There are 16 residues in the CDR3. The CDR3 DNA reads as TGTGCCTGGAGTGTAGGACTAGCGGAGAGCACAGATACGCAGTATTTT. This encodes CAWSVGLAESTDTQYF.

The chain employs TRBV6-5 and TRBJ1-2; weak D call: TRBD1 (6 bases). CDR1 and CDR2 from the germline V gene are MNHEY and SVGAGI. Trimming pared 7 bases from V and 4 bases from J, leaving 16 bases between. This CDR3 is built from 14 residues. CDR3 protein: CASKRDILSYGYTF. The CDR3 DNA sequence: TGTGCCAGCAAACGGGACATCCTCTCCTATGGCTACACCTTC.

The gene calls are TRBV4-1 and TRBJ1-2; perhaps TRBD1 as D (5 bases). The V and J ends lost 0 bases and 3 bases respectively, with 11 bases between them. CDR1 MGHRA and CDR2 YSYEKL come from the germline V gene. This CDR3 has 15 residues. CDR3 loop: CASSQEGDSHYGYTF. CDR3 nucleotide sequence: TGCGCCAGCAGCCAAGAAGGTGACAGCCACTATGGCTACACCTTC.

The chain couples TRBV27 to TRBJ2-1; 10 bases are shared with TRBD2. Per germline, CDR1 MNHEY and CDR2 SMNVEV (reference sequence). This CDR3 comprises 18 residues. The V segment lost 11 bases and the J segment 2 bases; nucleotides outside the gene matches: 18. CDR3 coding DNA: TGTGCCGCACTCCCGGGACTAGCGCGCGGACGGACCTACAATGAGCAGTTCTTC. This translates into CAALPGLARGRTYNEQFF.